This entry lists 8 T cell receptor beta chains sequenced from one sample in a study of shared clonotypes between healthy human individuals. Method: immunoSEQ multiplex PCR; TCRdb's copy keeps in-frame clones and lacks some. This table holds around 1.5 million clones, 95% to 99% found once. What was sequenced was naive CD4+ T cells sorted from blood. The sample's subset: CD45RA+ positively selected. Every receptor here comes from a man between 25 and 39 years old in good health.

The J gene is TRBJ2-7, the V gene TRBV5-1, with D perhaps TRBD1 (5 bases). Germline assignment: CDR1 SGHRS and CDR2 YFSETQ. This CDR3 is 14 amino acids long. Trimming removed 2 bases at V and 2 bases at J, with 11 bases between. The CDR3 DNA reads TGCGCCAGCAGCTTCCAGGGATCTACCTACGAGCAGTACTTC. This gives the protein CASSFQGSTYEQYF.

With respect to this clone: The junction shows a germline mismatch at one end, possibly a read error. This chain links TRBV4-1 with TRBJ2-7, with D unclear. The V gene's germline CDR1 is MGHRA and CDR2 YSYEKL. The CDR3 has 13 residues. DNA of the CDR3: TGCGCCAGCAGCCAAACGGGTATGGGTGGTAGATTCTTC. It codes for CASSQTGMGGRFF.

The gene calls are TRBV5-4 and TRBJ1-5; D perhaps matches TRBD1 (5 bases). The CDR3 loop spans 19 amino acids. Trimming shortened V by 4 bases and J by 2 bases, and 25 bases separated the two germline ends. Germline V gene lookup returns CDR1 SGHNT and CDR2 YYREEE (reference sequence). The DNA of the CDR3 is TGTGCCAGCAGCACCGGGGGACGGCTGCTATCATCTGGCAATCAGCCCCAGCATTTT. Its protein is CASSTGGRLLSSGNQPQHF. The full variable domain, completed using reference TRBV5-4 and TRBJ1-5, is ETGVTQSPTHLIKTRGQQVTLRCSSQSGHNTVSWYQQALGQGPQFIFQYYREEENGRGNFPPRFSGLQFPNYSSELNVNALELDDSALYLCASSTGGRLLSSGNQPQHFGDGTRLSIL.

V gene TRBV6-1 combines with J gene TRBJ2-7; TRBD2 aligns across 11 bases. The CDR3 has 15 residues. Trimming cost V 1 base and J 3 bases; bases outside gene matches: 2. Germline V gives CDR1 MNHNS, CDR2 SASEGT. The CDR3 here is CASSEEGLAVYEQYF. CDR3 DNA: TGTGCCAGCAGTGAAGAGGGACTAGCGGTCTACGAGCAGTACTTC.

The genes are TRBV28 and TRBJ2-7, with 9 bases aligning to TRBD1. The CDR3 has 15 residues. V lost 3 bases and J lost 1; bases outside the gene matches: 4. Germline CDR1 is MDHEN and CDR2 is SYDVKM. The DNA for the CDR3 is TGTGCCAGCAGTTTCCTGGGACAGGGTTCCTACGAGCAGTACTTC. Amino acids: CASSFLGQGSYEQYF. Combining the CDR3 with reference TRBV28 and TRBJ2-7 gives the whole variable domain DVKVTQSSRYLVKRTGEKVFLECVQDMDHENMFWYRQDPGLGLRLIYFSYDVKMKEKGDIPEGYSVSREKKERFSLILESASTNQTSMYLCASSFLGQGSYEQYFGPGTRLTVT.

The gene calls are TRBV2 and TRBJ2-1; 7 nucleotides align to TRBD2. V shed 4 bases and J 9 bases; nucleotides not matched to a gene: 12. Germline V gene lookup returns CDR1 SNHLY and CDR2 FYNNEI. This CDR3 contains 15 residues. The CDR3: CASSGGGTIQGEQFF. CDR3 bases: TGTGCCAGCAGTGGGGGAGGGACTATACAAGGTGAGCAGTTCTTC. Drawing the rest from reference TRBV2 and TRBJ2-1, the complete variable domain is EPEVTQTPSHQVTQMGQEVILRCVPISNHLYFYWYRQILGQKVEFLVSFYNNEISEKSEIFDDQFSVERPDGSNFTLKIRSTKLEDSAMYFCASSGGGTIQGEQFFGPGTRLTVL.

The gene calls are TRBV2 and TRBJ1-1; 8 positions agree with TRBD1. Germline CDR1 is SNHLY and CDR2 is FYNNEI. CDR3 length: 14 residues. The V and J ends lost 7 bases and 1 base, in that order; junction bases with no gene match: 5. The CDR3 here is CASKTGGANTEAFF. DNA of the CDR3: TGTGCCAGCAAAACAGGGGGAGCGAACACTGAAGCTTTCTTT.

The genes are TRBV11-1 and TRBJ2-7; 7 positions match TRBD2. J lost 4 bases, V lost 3 bases, and 6 bases had no gene match. The germline CDR1 and CDR2 sequences are SGHAT and FQDESV (reference sequence). The CDR3 contains 14 residues. CDR3 protein: CASSLSGEVYEQYF. CDR3 nucleotide sequence: TGTGCCAGCAGCTTGAGCGGGGAGGTTTACGAGCAGTACTTC.